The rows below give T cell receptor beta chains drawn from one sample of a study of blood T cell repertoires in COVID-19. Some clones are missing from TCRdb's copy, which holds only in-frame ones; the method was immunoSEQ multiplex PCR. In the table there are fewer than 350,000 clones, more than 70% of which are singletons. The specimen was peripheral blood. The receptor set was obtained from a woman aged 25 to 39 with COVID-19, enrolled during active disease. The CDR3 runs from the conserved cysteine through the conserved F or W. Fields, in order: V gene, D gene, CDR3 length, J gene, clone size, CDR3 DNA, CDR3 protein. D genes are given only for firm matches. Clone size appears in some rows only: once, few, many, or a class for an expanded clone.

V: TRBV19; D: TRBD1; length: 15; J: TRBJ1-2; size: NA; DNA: TGTGCCAGTGGGGGGACTCGACAGGGAAGCTATGGCTACACCTTC; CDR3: CASGGTRQGSYGYTF
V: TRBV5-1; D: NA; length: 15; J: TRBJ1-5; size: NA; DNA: TGCGCCAGCAGCTTGTCAGGGGCGGGAGGTCAGCCCCAGCATTTT; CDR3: CASSLSGAGGQPQHF
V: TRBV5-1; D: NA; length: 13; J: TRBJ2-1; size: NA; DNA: TGCGCCAGCAGCTTGGCACAGGGTAATGAGCAGTTCTTC; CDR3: CASSLAQGNEQFF
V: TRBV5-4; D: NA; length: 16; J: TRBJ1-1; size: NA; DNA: TGTGCCAGCAGCTTGGACACTATGGTCGGTAACACTGAAGCTTTCTTT; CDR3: CASSLDTMVGNTEAFF
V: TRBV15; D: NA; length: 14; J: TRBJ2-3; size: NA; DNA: TGTGCCACCAGCAGAGGTAACAGGGAGGATACGCAGTATTTT; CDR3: CATSRGNREDTQYF
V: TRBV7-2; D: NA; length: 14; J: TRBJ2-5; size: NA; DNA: TGTGCCAGCAGCTTAACTAGCTGGGGGGAGACCCAGTACTTC; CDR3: CASSLTSWGETQYF
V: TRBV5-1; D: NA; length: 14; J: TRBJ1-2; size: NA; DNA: TGCGCCAGCAGCTTGGATAACGCGAACTATGGCTACACCTTC; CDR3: CASSLDNANYGYTF
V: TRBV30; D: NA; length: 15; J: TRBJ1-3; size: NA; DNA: TGTGCCTGGCAGTCGGACTCACACTCTGGAAACACCATATATTTT; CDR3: CAWQSDSHSGNTIYF
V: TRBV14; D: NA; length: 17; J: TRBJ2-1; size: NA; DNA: TGTGCCAGCAGCCAACTTCACAAGGCCGCAAAGAGAGGTGAGCAGTTCTTC; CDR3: CASSQLHKAAKRGEQFF
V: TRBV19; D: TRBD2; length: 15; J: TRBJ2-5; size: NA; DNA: TGTGCCAGTAGTCCCGCGGCGGGGGTGGGGGAGACCCAGTACTTC; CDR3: CASSPAAGVGETQYF
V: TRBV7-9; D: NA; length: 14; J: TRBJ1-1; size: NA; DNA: TGTGCCAGCAGCTTAGGAGACAGGAACGCTGAAGCTTTCTTT; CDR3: CASSLGDRNAEAFF
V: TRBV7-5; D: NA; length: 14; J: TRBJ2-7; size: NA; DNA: TGTGTCAGAAGCCCTGACCCGGAGGCCAACGAGCAGTACTTC; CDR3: CVRSPDPEANEQYF
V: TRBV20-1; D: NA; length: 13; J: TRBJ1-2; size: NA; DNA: TGCAGTGCTAGTTCCCTACCTAACTATGGCTACACCTTC; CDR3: CSASSLPNYGYTF
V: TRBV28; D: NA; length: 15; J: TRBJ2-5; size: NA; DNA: TGTGCCAGCAGTTCCCCAGGGAAGGGGCAAGAGACCCAGTACTTC; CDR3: CASSSPGKGQETQYF
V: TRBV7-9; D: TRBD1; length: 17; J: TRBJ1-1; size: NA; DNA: TGTGCCAGCAGCTGGACATCAGGGGGCGGTGAGGACACTGAAGCTTTCTTT; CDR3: CASSWTSGGGEDTEAFF
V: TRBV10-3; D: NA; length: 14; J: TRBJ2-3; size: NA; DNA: TGTGCCATCAGTGAGCGACAGTTCACAGATACGCAGTATTTT; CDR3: CAISERQFTDTQYF
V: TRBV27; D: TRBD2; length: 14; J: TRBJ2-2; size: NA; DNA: TGTGCCAGCAGGACTAGCATGGACACCGGGGAGCTGTTTTTT; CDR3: CASRTSMDTGELFF
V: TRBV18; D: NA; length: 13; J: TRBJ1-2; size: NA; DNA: TGTGCCAGCTCACCGGCCGAGGGCTTAGGCTACACCTTC; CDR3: CASSPAEGLGYTF
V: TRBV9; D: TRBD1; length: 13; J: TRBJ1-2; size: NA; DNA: TGTGCCAGCAGCGTCGGGACAGGGGATGGCTACACCTTC; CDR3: CASSVGTGDGYTF
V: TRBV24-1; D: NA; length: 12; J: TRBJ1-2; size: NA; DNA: TGTGCCACCAGTCAGGGGAGCTATGGCTACACCTTC; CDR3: CATSQGSYGYTF
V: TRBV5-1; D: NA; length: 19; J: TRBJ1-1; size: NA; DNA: TGCGCCAGCAGCCCATCTTTTGTACAAGGGACACTCGGGGACACTGAAGCTTTCTTT; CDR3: CASSPSFVQGTLGDTEAFF
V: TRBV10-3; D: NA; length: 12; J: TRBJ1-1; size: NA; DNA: TGTGCCATCAGTGATCCGGGAGCTGAAGCTTTCTTT; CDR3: CAISDPGAEAFF
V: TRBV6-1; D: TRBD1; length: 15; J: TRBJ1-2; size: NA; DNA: TGTGCCAGCAGTGAGGGACAGAGGACTAACTATGGCTACACCTTC; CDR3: CASSEGQRTNYGYTF
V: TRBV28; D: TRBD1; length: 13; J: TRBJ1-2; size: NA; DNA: TGTGCCAGCAGTTTCGGGGACAGGGGGAGTCACACCTTC; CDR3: CASSFGDRGSHTF
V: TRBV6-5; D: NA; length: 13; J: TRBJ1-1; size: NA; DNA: TGTGCCAGCAGTTACTCTTCCCTAGCTGAAGCTTTCTTT; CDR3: CASSYSSLAEAFF
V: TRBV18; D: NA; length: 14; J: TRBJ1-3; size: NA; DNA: TGTGCCAGCTCACCAAAGAGCTCTGGAAACACCATATATTTT; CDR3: CASSPKSSGNTIYF
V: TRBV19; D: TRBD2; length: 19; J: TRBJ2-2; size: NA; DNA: TGTGCCAGTAGTGCCGGGACTAGCGGGGGGGCCTTGAGAATACGGGAGCTGTTTTTT; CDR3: CASSAGTSGGALRIRELFF
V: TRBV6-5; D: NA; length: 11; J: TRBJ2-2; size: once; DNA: TGTGCCAGCAGAGGGGCCGGGGAGCTGTTTTTT; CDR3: CASRGAGELFF
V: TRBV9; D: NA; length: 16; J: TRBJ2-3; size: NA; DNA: TGTGCCAGCAGCGTAGAGGGTGTGGGAGAGACAGATACGCAGTATTTT; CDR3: CASSVEGVGETDTQYF
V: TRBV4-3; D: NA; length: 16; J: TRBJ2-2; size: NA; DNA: TGCGCCAGCAGCCAATCACAGGGCTTATGGACCGGGGAGCTGTTTTTT; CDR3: CASSQSQGLWTGELFF
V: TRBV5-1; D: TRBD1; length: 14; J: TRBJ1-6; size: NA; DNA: TGCGCCAGCAGCATAAGACAGGGGACCTCACCCCTCCACTTT; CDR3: CASSIRQGTSPLHF
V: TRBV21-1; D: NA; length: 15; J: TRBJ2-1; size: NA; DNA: TGTGCCAGCAGCAAGACCGAATGGGGGGGAGCAGAGCAGTTCTTC; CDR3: CASSKTEWGGAEQFF
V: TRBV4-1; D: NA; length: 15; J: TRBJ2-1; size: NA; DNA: TGCGCCAGCAGCCCCCCTCGACAGGTTCGGGATGAGCAGTTCTTC; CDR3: CASSPPRQVRDEQFF
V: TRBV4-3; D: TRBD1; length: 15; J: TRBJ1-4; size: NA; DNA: TGCGCCAGCAGCCACGGACAGGAGACTAATGAAAAACTGTTTTTT; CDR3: CASSHGQETNEKLFF
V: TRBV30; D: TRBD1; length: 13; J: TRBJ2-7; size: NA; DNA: TGTGCCGGAGAACAGGGGGGTAGCTACGAGCAGTACTTC; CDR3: CAGEQGGSYEQYF
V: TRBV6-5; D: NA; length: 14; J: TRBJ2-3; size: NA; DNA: TGTGCCAGGTTTGGGGGCCCCCACACAGATACGCAGTATTTT; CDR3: CARFGGPHTDTQYF
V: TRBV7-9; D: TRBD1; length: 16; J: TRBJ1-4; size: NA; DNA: TGTGCCAGCAGCTTAGCGCTCGGGACAGGGGGCGAGGAACTGTTTTTT; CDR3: CASSLALGTGGEELFF
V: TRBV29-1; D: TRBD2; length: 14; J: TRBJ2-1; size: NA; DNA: TGCAGCGTAAGCTTAGCGGGGAACTACAATGAGCAGTTCTTC; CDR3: CSVSLAGNYNEQFF
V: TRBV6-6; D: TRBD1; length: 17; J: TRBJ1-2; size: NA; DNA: TGTGCCAGCAGTCAGCGGACAGGAGTTATCATTAACTATGGCTACACCTTC; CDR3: CASSQRTGVIINYGYTF
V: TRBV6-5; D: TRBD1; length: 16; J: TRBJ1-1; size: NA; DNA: TGTGCCAGCAGTTACTCAGCGACAGGGGCTAGCACTGAAGCTTTCTTT; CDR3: CASSYSATGASTEAFF
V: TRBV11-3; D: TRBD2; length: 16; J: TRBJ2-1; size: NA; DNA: TGTGCCAGCAGCGCCGGGACTAGCCTCTCCTACAATGAGCAGTTCTTC; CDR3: CASSAGTSLSYNEQFF
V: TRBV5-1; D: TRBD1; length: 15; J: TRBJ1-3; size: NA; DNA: TGCGCCAGCAGCTCTGGACAGGGAGGTAGAAACACCATATATTTT; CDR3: CASSSGQGGRNTIYF
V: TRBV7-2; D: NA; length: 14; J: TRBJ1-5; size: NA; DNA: TGTGCCAGCAGCTTGGCCGACAGGAATCAGCCCCAGCATTTT; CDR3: CASSLADRNQPQHF
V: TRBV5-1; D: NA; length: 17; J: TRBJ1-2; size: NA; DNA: TGCGCCAGCAGCTTGGCTCTCCTGGGGAAGGAGGGGTATGGCTACACCTTC; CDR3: CASSLALLGKEGYGYTF
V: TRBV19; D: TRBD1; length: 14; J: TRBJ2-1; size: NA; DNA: TGTGCCAGTATGGGACAGGGAGACTACAATGAGCAGTTCTTC; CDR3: CASMGQGDYNEQFF